Below, 20 T cell receptor beta chains from the same sample are listed, as sequenced in a study of Siglec-9 on CD8 T cells in melanoma. The table came from immunoSEQ multiplex PCR; TCRdb's copy has only in-frame clones and leaves some out. The sample shows 30,000 to 45,000 clones, around 81% of them seen only once. Sequencing used Siglec-9- CD8+ T cells sorted from blood. Receptors originate from a human donor in good health.

There are a few counts of this clone. The chain couples TRBV7-9 to TRBJ2-1; D gene ambiguous. This CDR3 spans 12 amino acids. V was clipped by 5 bases and J by 5 bases, with 7 bases between them. Germline V gene lookup returns CDR1 SEHNR and CDR2 FQNEAQ (reference sequence). In DNA form, the CDR3 reads TGTGCCAGCAGCATACTCGACAATGAGCAGTTCTTC. Its translation: CASSILDNEQFF. The complete variable domain, with remaining parts taken from reference TRBV7-9 and TRBJ2-1, reads DTGVSQNPRHKITKRGQNVTFRCDPISEHNRLYWYRQTLGQGPEFLTYFQNEAQLEKSRLLSDRFSAERPKGSFSTLEIQRTEQGDSAMYLCASSILDNEQFFGPGTRLTVL.

The count of this clone is one. The chain links TRBV4-1 to TRBJ2-3, with D possibly being TRBD2 (5 bases). V lost 0 bases and J lost 0, with 7 bases in between. The CDR3 is 15 amino acids. Germline V gene sequence: CDR1 MGHRA, CDR2 YSYEKL. Here the CDR3 DNA reads TGCGCCAGCAGCCAAGACCGGACTAGCACAGATACGCAGTATTTT. Amino acid sequence: CASSQDRTSTDTQYF.

V gene TRBV11-3 combines with J gene TRBJ2-2; D is unresolved. V was pared by 8 bases and J by 7 bases, with 5 bases between. This CDR3 is 10 amino acids long. The V gene's germline CDR1 is SGHNT and CDR2 YENEEA. The CDR3, as DNA: TGTGCCAGCCGCGGCGGGGAGCTGTTTTTT. Translated, it gives CASRGGELFF.

V and J are TRBV27 and TRBJ2-7; 10 bases are shared with TRBD1. The trim removed 9 bases at V and 5 bases at J, leaving 7 bases unmatched. The CDR3 runs 13 residues. Germline values: CDR1 MNHEY, CDR2 SMNVEV (reference sequence). The CDR3 nucleotides read TGTGCCAGTGGGGGGACAGGGGTCGACGAGCAGTACTTC. It specifies CASGGTGVDEQYF.

The chain combines TRBV11-2 with TRBJ2-7; D unclear. Germline CDR1 and CDR2: SGHAT and FQNNGV. The V end lost 0 bases, the J end lost 2 bases, and 8 bases lay between the germline ends. The CDR3 spans 14 residues. The CDR3 region is CASSLDVRTYEQYF. Here the CDR3 DNA reads TGTGCCAGCAGCTTAGATGTCAGAACCTACGAGCAGTACTTC.

The rearrangement uses TRBV11-2 and TRBJ2-5; 7 bases agree with TRBD2. With 1 base clipped from V and 5 bases from J, the junction kept 7 bases outside the gene matches. The length of the CDR3 is 15 residues. The germline V gene has CDR1 SGHAT and CDR2 FQNNGV. CDR3 sequence: CASSLATSFPETQYF. The CDR3, as DNA: TGTGCCAGCAGCTTAGCGACTAGCTTCCCTGAGACCCAGTACTTC.

This rearrangement joins TRBV18 to TRBJ2-7; 8 bases agree with TRBD1. CDR3 length equals 14 residues. Per the germline V gene, CDR1 is KGHSH and CDR2 is LQKENI. After removal of 3 bases from V and 3 bases from J, the junction contained 4 bases not matched to a gene. Here the CDR3 DNA reads TGTGCCAGCTCACCGAGGGACAGGCTCTACGAGCAGTACTTC. This gives the protein CASSPRDRLYEQYF. Full variable domain (remainder filled in from reference TRBV18 and TRBJ2-7): NAGVMQNPRHLVRRRGQEARLRCSPMKGHSHVYWYRQLPEEGLKFMVYLQKENIIDESGMPKERFSAEFPKEGPSILRIQQVVRGDSAAYFCASSPRDRLYEQYFGPGTRLTVT.

This clone was counted a single time. The chain links TRBV6-1 to TRBJ2-7; 10 nucleotides line up with TRBD1. The V gene end was trimmed by 8 bases and the J gene end by 3 bases; junction bases not matched to a gene: 1. Germline V gene lookup returns CDR1 MNHNS and CDR2 SASEGT. The CDR3 is 12 residues long. CDR3 sequence (DNA): TGTGCCAGCTGGGACAGGGGCTACGAGCAGTACTTC. This encodes CASWDRGYEQYF.

This chain links TRBV11-2 with TRBJ1-2, with a possible D match to TRBD1 (5 bases). The CDR3 is 13 residues long. Germline CDR1 reads SGHAT; CDR2 reads FQNNGV. The ends were cut back, 5 bases at V and 5 bases at J, with 12 bases in the middle. The CDR3 region is CASSGAFAYGYTF. Here the CDR3 DNA reads TGTGCCAGCAGCGGGGCTTTTGCATATGGCTACACCTTC.

Here the CDR3 reads CASSLRDLATANTEAFF. The CDR3 nucleotides are TGTGCCAGCAGCTTAAGGGATTTGGCGACAGCAAACACTGAAGCTTTCTTT. The J gene is TRBJ1-1, the V gene TRBV7-9, with D possibly TRBD1 on 5 matching bases. V shed 2 bases and J shed 2 bases, with 18 bases lying between them. This CDR3 is built from 17 residues. Germline V gene lookup returns CDR1 SEHNR and CDR2 FQNEAQ (reference sequence).

This clone has just a few counts. V usage is TRBV5-1 and J usage is TRBJ2-2; D might be TRBD2 (6 bases). The CDR3 covers 13 residues. CDR1 and CDR2 from the germline V gene are SGHRS and YFSETQ. With 5 bases removed from V and 8 bases from J, the gap between germline ends came to 13 bases. Written as DNA, the CDR3 is TGCGCCAGCAGACCCCCCGCGGGGGGGGAGCTGTTTTTT. The encoded protein is CASRPPAGGELFF.

This rearrangement joins TRBV4-1 to TRBJ2-3, with D perhaps assigned TRBD1 or TRBD2 (5 bases each). Trimming pared 3 bases from V and 2 bases from J, leaving 12 bases between. CDR1 is MGHRA, CDR2 YSYEKL, per germline. The CDR3 has 15 residues. CDR3 protein: CASSHVEGSTDTQYF. DNA for the CDR3: TGCGCCAGCAGCCATGTTGAGGGGTCCACAGATACGCAGTATTTT.

As for this clone: Additional DNA sequences in this sample encode the identical CDR3. The chain has TRBV7-6 and TRBJ2-7, with 7 bases aligning to TRBD2. CDR1 SGHVS and CDR2 FNYEAQ come from the germline V gene. The V segment lost 1 base and the J segment 0 bases; nucleotides outside the gene matches: 0. This CDR3 has 14 residues. CDR3 DNA: TGTGCCAGCAGCTTAGGCGGGGGCTCCTACGAGCAGTACTTC. This codes for CASSLGGGSYEQYF.

The rearrangement uses TRBV5-1 and TRBJ2-7; either TRBD1 or TRBD2 may fit D (5 bases each). CDR1 and CDR2 (germline): SGHRS, YFSETQ. Trimming took 3 bases from V and 3 from J, leaving 13 bases between them. This CDR3 has 14 amino acids. The CDR3 DNA reads TGCGCCAGCAGCTCACGGGACCCTTGCTACGAGCAGTACTTC. This gives the protein CASSSRDPCYEQYF.

V usage is TRBV6-9 and J usage is TRBJ1-5, with TRBD1 identical over 8 bases. The J segment lost 4 bases and the V segment lost 11 bases, leaving 10 bases of the junction unmatched. The CDR3 extends over 14 amino acids. Germline V CDR1 and CDR2: MNHGY, SVAAGI. In DNA form, the CDR3 reads TGTGCCTGTAATCAGGGGGCCCCGAATCAGCCCCAGCATTTT. Translated, it gives CACNQGAPNQPQHF.

V is TRBV11-2 and J is TRBJ2-7; 9 nucleotides agree with TRBD2. Germline CDR1 reads SGHAT; CDR2 reads FQNNGV. The CDR3 extends over 15 amino acids. Trimming at V came to 3 bases and at J to 3 bases, leaving 6 bases not matched to a gene. The CDR3 region has the DNA TGTGCCAGCAGCTTCGCCAAACTAGCGGGCTACGAGCAGTACTTC. Protein: CASSFAKLAGYEQYF.

The V call is TRBV19, the J call TRBJ1-2; TRBD1 matches at 10 bases. This CDR3 is built from 14 residues. With V trimmed by 6 bases and J by 8 bases, 9 bases remained unmatched. The germline gives CDR1 LNHDA, CDR2 SQIVND (reference sequence). The CDR3 DNA reads as TGTGCCAGTAGCCGACAGGGGGCGCCGGAAGGCTACACCTTC. Encoded protein: CASSRQGAPEGYTF.

The CDR3 nucleotides read TGTGCCTGGAGTGCCGCCGGGCCGACTGGCGACACCATATATTTT. This codes for CAWSAAGPTGDTIYF. V gene TRBV30 combines with J gene TRBJ1-3, with D hard to call. CDR1 and CDR2 (germline): GTSNPN, SVGIG (reference sequence). The CDR3 is 15 amino acids. Trimming removed 1 base from V and 8 bases from J, with 18 bases in between.

The chain is built from TRBV25-1 and TRBJ2-1; D is ambiguous. Germline V gene data show CDR1 as MGHDK and CDR2 as SYGVNS. CDR3 size: 11 residues. The V end lost 8 bases, the J end lost 5 bases, and 7 bases lay between the germline ends. CDR3 residues: CASGANNEQFF. The DNA of the CDR3 is TGTGCCAGCGGCGCCAACAATGAGCAGTTCTTC.

This rearrangement joins TRBV5-1 to TRBJ2-7; unclear D gene. Per the germline V gene, CDR1 is SGHRS and CDR2 is YFSETQ. V lost 0 bases to trimming and J lost 1 base, with 8 bases between them. The CDR3 has 14 residues. The CDR3 region is CASSLGRNSYEQYF. The CDR3 DNA reads TGCGCCAGCAGCTTGGGCAGGAATTCCTACGAGCAGTACTTC.